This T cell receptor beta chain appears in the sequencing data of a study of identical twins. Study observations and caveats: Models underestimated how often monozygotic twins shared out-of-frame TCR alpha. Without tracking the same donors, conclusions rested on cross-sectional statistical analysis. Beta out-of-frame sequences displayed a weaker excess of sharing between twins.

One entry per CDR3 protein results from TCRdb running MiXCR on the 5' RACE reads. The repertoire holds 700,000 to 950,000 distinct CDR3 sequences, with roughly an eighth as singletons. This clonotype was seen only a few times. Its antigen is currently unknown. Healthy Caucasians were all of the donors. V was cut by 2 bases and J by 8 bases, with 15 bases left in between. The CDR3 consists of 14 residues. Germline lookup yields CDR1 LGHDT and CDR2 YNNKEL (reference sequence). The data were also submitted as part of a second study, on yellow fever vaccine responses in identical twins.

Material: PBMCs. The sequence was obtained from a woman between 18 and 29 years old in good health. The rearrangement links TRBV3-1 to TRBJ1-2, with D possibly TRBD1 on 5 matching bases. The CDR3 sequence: CASSQTPGMRGYTF. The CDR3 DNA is TGTGCCAGCAGCCAAACCCCAGGGATGCGGGGCTACACCTTC.